The clone carrying this TCR beta chain was seen repeatedly, ten times or more. The antigen is undetermined. CDR3 length: 12 residues. V lost 1 base to trimming and J lost 11 bases, with 11 bases between them. The germline V gene encodes CDR1 LGHDT and CDR2 YNNKEL (reference sequence). The template for TCR beta VDJ and CDR3 sequence profiling was genomic DNA. Each CDR3 protein gets one entry after TCRdb re-called the reads with MiXCR. This table holds roughly 58,000 distinct CDR3 sequences, over 45% found once. This sample was taken from a study of CD8+CD57+ T cells in acquired aplastic anemia. Study details: The average read count for CD4+ cells in healthy donors was around 10 million.

Study-wide results and limits: Simpson's diversity of CD8+ cells was not significantly different in patients compared with controls. Around 29 shared CD8+ CDR3s appeared highly expressed within patients' immunodominant clones.

This clonotype was sampled from a human donor in good health, serving as a control. Sequencing used sorted CD4+, CD8+, or CD8+CD57+ T cells (not recorded which) from PBMCs. This chain links TRBV3-1 with TRBJ1-1; D gene unclear. CDR3 DNA: TGTGCCAGCAGCCAAGGGCTAGGAGAGGCTTTCTTT. It is translated as CASSQGLGEAFF.